These T cell receptor beta chains were read from a single sample in a study of beta chain features in type 1 diabetes. The assay was immunoSEQ multiplex PCR, and TCRdb's table has in-frame clones only and misses some. The sample shows 400,000 or so clones, over 9% of them seen only once. Sequencing was performed on central memory CD4+ T cells from blood. These receptors were taken from a man aged 30-40 years with type 1 diabetes. Both conserved end residues are part of each CDR3. A D gene is named only where the DNA matches it firmly. The size field is filled for only some rows; it gives once, few, many or a size class.

d_gene,abundance,v_gene,j_gene,CDR3aa,CDR3nt
TRBD1,few,TRBV6-1,TRBJ2-3,CASSSRDRGTDTQYF,TGTGCCAGCAGTTCCAGGGACAGGGGAACAGATACGCAGTATTTT
.,.,TRBV28,TRBJ2-2,CASSLTGLNTGELFF,TGTGCCAGCAGTTTAACAGGCTTGAACACCGGGGAGCTGTTTTTT
.,.,TRBV7-3,TRBJ2-7,CASSRTGSYLDEQYF,TGTGCCAGCAGCCGAACAGGGTCATATTTGGACGAGCAGTACTTC
.,.,TRBV18,TRBJ2-1,CASSRAGSAYNEQFF,TGTGCCAGCTCCAGGGCAGGGTCTGCCTACAATGAGCAGTTCTTC
.,.,TRBV7-8,TRBJ2-1,CASSLALALTYNEQFF,TGTGCCAGCAGCTTAGCGCTAGCGCTTACATACAATGAGCAGTTCTTC
TRBD2,.,TRBV7-8,TRBJ2-1,CASSLSGRAPNEQFF,TGTGCCAGCAGCTTGAGCGGGAGGGCCCCCAATGAGCAGTTCTTC
TRBD1,few,TRBV10-3,TRBJ2-7,CAISPGTGVTYEQYF,TGTGCCATCAGTCCCGGGACAGGCGTTACCTACGAGCAGTACTTC
.,few,TRBV29-1,TRBJ2-1,CSVDRSGNNEQFF,TGCAGCGTTGACCGCTCAGGGAACAATGAGCAGTTCTTC
.,.,TRBV7-9,TRBJ2-1,CASSSTGSYSYNEQFF,TGTGCCAGCAGCTCAACGGGCAGTTACTCCTACAATGAGCAGTTCTTC
.,few,TRBV4-1,TRBJ2-7,CASSQVSTNSYEQYF,TGCGCCAGCAGCCAAGTGTCCACGAACTCCTACGAGCAGTACTTC
.,.,TRBV4-3,TRBJ1-5,CASSQDQVQPQHF,TGCGCCAGCAGCCAAGATCAGGTTCAGCCCCAGCATTTT
.,.,TRBV28,TRBJ1-1,CASQRGPTNTEAFF,TGTGCCAGCCAGCGTGGCCCTACGAACACTGAAGCTTTCTTT
.,.,TRBV28,TRBJ2-7,CASSRTDLYEQYF,TGTGCCAGCAGTCGGACAGATCTATACGAGCAGTACTTC
.,.,TRBV2,TRBJ1-1,CASDTPTEGTEAFF,TGTGCCAGCGACACGCCTACTGAGGGCACTGAAGCTTTCTTT
.,.,TRBV2,TRBJ1-3,CASSKAGNTIYF,TGTGCCAGCAGTAAAGCTGGAAACACCATATATTTT
.,.,TRBV28,TRBJ2-6,CASRGANVLTF,TGTGCCAGCAGAGGGGCCAACGTCCTGACTTTC
.,.,TRBV6-6,TRBJ1-5,CASSQGGRNQPQHF,TGTGCCAGCAGCCAAGGGGGGCGGAATCAGCCCCAGCATTTT
TRBD1,.,TRBV7-2,TRBJ2-6,CASSLAWGQPLGANVLTF,TGTGCCAGCAGCTTAGCTTGGGGACAGCCTTTAGGGGCCAACGTCCTGACTTTC
.,many,TRBV10-2,TRBJ2-7,CASSEGQSSEQYF,TGCGCCAGCAGTGAGGGACAGTCGTCCGAGCAGTACTTC
.,many,TRBV28,TRBJ2-7,CASSPQGYEQYF,TGTGCCAGCAGTCCTCAGGGGTACGAGCAGTACTTC
TRBD1,.,TRBV27,TRBJ1-6,CASSQDRVGPLHF,TGTGCCAGCAGCCAAGACAGGGTCGGACCCCTCCACTTT
.,.,TRBV4-3,TRBJ1-1,CASTKDTGNTEAFF,TGCGCCAGCACCAAAGATACGGGAAACACTGAAGCTTTCTTT
.,.,TRBV5-1,TRBJ2-3,CASSLDRDTDTQYF,TGCGCCAGCAGCTTGGACAGGGACACAGATACGCAGTATTTT
.,few,TRBV21-1,TRBJ1-3,CASSKLVNRGPVSGNTIYF,TGTGCCAGCAGCAAATTAGTCAACAGGGGGCCTGTCTCTGGAAACACCATATATTTT
.,.,TRBV5-1,TRBJ2-3,CASSRNRDTDTQYF,TGCGCCAGCAGCCGAAACCGGGACACAGATACGCAGTATTTT
TRBD2,.,TRBV6-1,TRBJ2-4,CASSTEAGGRAIQYF,TGTGCCAGCAGCACCGAAGCGGGAGGCCGGGCCATTCAGTACTTC
TRBD2,.,TRBV27,TRBJ2-7,CASRFSGKGEQYF,TGTGCCAGCAGATTTAGCGGGAAGGGCGAGCAGTACTTC
TRBD2,.,TRBV7-7,TRBJ2-1,CASSTGTSSYNEQFF,TGTGCCAGCAGTACGGGGACTAGTTCGTACAATGAGCAGTTCTTC
TRBD1,.,TRBV7-2,TRBJ1-2,CASSLAYARDRGYGYTF,TGTGCCAGCAGCTTAGCCTACGCCCGGGACAGGGGCTATGGCTACACCTTC
.,.,TRBV5-4,TRBJ2-6,CASTVGNSGANVLTF,TGTGCCAGCACAGTGGGAAACTCTGGGGCCAACGTCCTGACTTTC
TRBD2,few,TRBV14,TRBJ2-1,CASSVLAGGNNEQFF,TGTGCCAGCAGCGTTTTAGCGGGAGGGAACAATGAGCAGTTCTTC
TRBD1,few,TRBV5-8,TRBJ2-1,CASSFQDRDNLF,TGTGCCAGCAGCTTTCAAGACAGGGATAATCTCTTC
.,.,TRBV9,TRBJ2-3,CASNTLGSLISTDTQYF,TGTGCCAGCAATACCTTGGGGAGCCTTATTAGCACAGATACGCAGTATTTT
.,.,TRBV5-4,TRBJ1-2,CASSPGNPGYGYTF,TGTGCCAGCAGCCCCGGAAACCCGGGGTATGGCTACACCTTC
.,.,TRBV5-8,TRBJ1-4,CASSSLPGATNEKLFF,TGTGCCAGCAGCTCACTCCCAGGGGCAACTAATGAAAAACTGTTTTTT
.,few,TRBV6-6,TRBJ1-2,CASSYSQGNYGYTF,TGTGCCAGCAGTTACTCCCAGGGAAACTATGGCTACACCTTC
.,.,TRBV20-1,TRBJ2-7,CSASREKQYF,TGCAGTGCATCTAGGGAGAAGCAGTACTTC
TRBD2,many,TRBV7-9,TRBJ2-7,CASSLVGGRIAYEQYF,TGTGCCAGCAGCTTAGTCGGCGGGAGGATCGCCTACGAGCAGTACTTC
.,few,TRBV7-2,TRBJ2-3,CASAIGSTDTQYF,TGTGCCAGCGCTATAGGCAGCACAGATACGCAGTATTTT
TRBD1,.,TRBV9,TRBJ2-7,CASSVGWGQGDYEQYF,TGTGCCAGCAGCGTAGGGTGGGGACAGGGGGACTACGAGCAGTACTTC
.,.,TRBV7-3,TRBJ1-1,CASSPNQGNTEAFF,TGTGCCAGCAGTCCAAATCAGGGGAACACTGAAGCTTTCTTT
.,few,TRBV7-2,TRBJ1-1,CASRQTARMNTEAFF,TGTGCCAGCCGTCAAACGGCCAGGATGAACACTGAAGCTTTCTTT